This TCR beta chain was recorded in a study of shared clonotypes between healthy human individuals. Study-level findings and limits: Around 5.3% of naive CD4 clonotypes were shared across four donors. The sampled material consisted only of blood, and tissue repertoires are likely to differ.

Each of the donors was a healthy adult who was HIV-negative and had not had a recent acute infection or vaccination. Splitting of CD4+ cells produced CD45RA+ naive and CD45RA-negative memory subsets. Assay: immunoSEQ multiplex PCR; the TCRdb copy retains only in-frame clones and omits some. This table holds around 2.5 million clones, approximately 94% found once. As to this clone: Its antigen remains unidentified. Other nucleotide sequences in the sample specify the same CDR3.

The clonotype was recovered from a young man in good health. Some clones in this sample may be carry-over from other donors' samples. The sequenced sample consisted of naive CD4+ T cells from PBMCs. Noted subset: CD45RA+ positively selected.

The CDR3 nucleotides are TGTGCCAGCAGTTTTAGAGACTACGAGCAGTACTTC. Protein: CASSFRDYEQYF. The V gene is TRBV28, the J gene TRBJ2-7; D remains unclear. Germline CDR1 MDHEN, CDR2 SYDVKM. This CDR3 region has 12 residues. V shed 3 bases and J shed 3 bases, with 6 bases lying between them.